This note documents a single TCR beta chain sequence. With a far larger clone one base away, a read error is the likely cause. This record comes from a study of kidney transplant recipient with SARS-CoV-2 infection. Germline assignment: CDR1 MNHEY and CDR2 SMNVEV (reference sequence). The CDR3 totals 13 residues. MiXCR, applied by TCRdb to the reads, yields one record per CDR3 protein. The sample lists roughly 250,000 distinct CDR3 sequences, about 30% occurring once. Here the sequenced sample was a blood sample, taken at baseline and around day 110 from a kidney transplant recipient. This TCR was recovered from a young adult male patient who had COVID-19 and was a kidney transplant recipient. Some T cells may be the graft donor's. This chain uses TRBV27 with TRBJ1-1, with D uncertain. The CDR3 spells CAGSLSLNTEAFF. The CDR3 region has the DNA TGTGCCGGCAGTTTATCCCTGAACACTGAAGCTTTCTTT.